The 13 T cell receptor beta chains given below trace back to one sample, sequenced in a study of CDR3 diversity in severe acne. MiXCR was run by TCRdb on the PCR reads, yielding one entry per CDR3 protein. The repertoire holds over 70,000 distinct CDR3 sequences, with around 49% as singletons. Sequencing was performed on blood. The receptor source for this set is a male donor in good health, without acne.

V usage is TRBV10-3 and J usage is TRBJ1-2, with TRBD1 as a possible D gene (5 bases). This CDR3 is 11 amino acids long. Germline loops: CDR1 ENHRY, CDR2 SYGVKD. Deletions cut 9 bases from V and 6 bases from J, with 11 bases between. CDR3 residues: CAMGTMDGYTF. The DNA of the CDR3 is TGTGCCATGGGGACGATGGATGGCTACACCTTC.

The genes are TRBV12-3 or TRBV12-4 and TRBJ1-1, with D uncertain. This CDR3 has 12 amino acids. Between the trimmed V and J ends, which lost 6 bases and 12 bases, there was a span of 17 bases. This CDR3 is CASSLEPMLSFF. Here the CDR3 DNA reads TGTGCCAGCAGCCTCGAACCGATGTTGTCTTTCTTT.

The chain carries TRBV9 and TRBJ2-3; D possibly corresponds to TRBD2 (6 bases). The germline gives CDR1 SGDLS, CDR2 YYNGEE. Trimming removed 4 bases from V and 6 bases from J, with 18 bases in between. This CDR3 has 15 amino acids. DNA for the CDR3: TGTGCCAGCAGCTTCTCCACGGAGGGGCGTGATACGCAGTATTTT. It codes for CASSFSTEGRDTQYF.

This chain links TRBV5-6 with TRBJ2-1; TRBD1 matches at 7 bases. CDR3 size: 12 residues. Germline lookup yields CDR1 SGHDT and CDR2 YYEEEE. CDR3 in amino acids: CAPTRGYNEQFF. The CDR3 region has the DNA TGTGCTCCCACCAGGGGGTACAATGAGCAGTTCTTC. Looking up the rest from reference TRBV5-6 and TRBJ2-1 gives the full variable domain: DAGVTQSPTHLIKTRGQQVTLRCSPKSGHDTVSWYQQALGQGPQFIFQYYEEEERQRGNFPDRFSGHQFPNYSSELNVNALLLGDSALYLCAPTRGYNEQFFGPGTRLTVL.

This chain joins TRBV30 and TRBJ2-2; D might be TRBD1 (6 bases). Germline V gives CDR1 GTSNPN, CDR2 SVGIG (reference sequence). Trimming stripped 4 bases from V and 0 bases from J, with 15 bases between. CDR3 size: 16 residues. The DNA for the CDR3 is TGTGCCTGGAATAAAAGGGGGTCGACGAACACCGGGGAGCTGTTTTTT. Its protein is CAWNKRGSTNTGELFF.

This clonotype was seen once. At one end the junction does not follow the germline gene, possibly because of a read error. This chain uses TRBV12-3 or TRBV12-4 with TRBJ1-2; D is unresolved. The CDR3 runs 8 residues. CDR3 region: CASIGLAF. CDR3 nucleotides: TGTGCCAGCATTGGCCTAGCCTTC.

V usage is TRBV20-1 and J usage is TRBJ2-7; 8 bases line up with TRBD2. This CDR3 contains 13 residues. V was clipped by 3 bases and J by 2 bases; unmatched bases: 3. Per the germline V gene, CDR1 is DFQATT and CDR2 is SNEGSKA (reference sequence). The CDR3 protein is CSARLAGPYEQYF. Here the CDR3 DNA reads TGCAGTGCTAGGCTAGCGGGCCCCTACGAGCAGTACTTC.

The V call is TRBV20-1, the J call TRBJ2-1, with a tentative D call TRBD1 (7 bases). CDR1 DFQATT and CDR2 SNEGSKA come from the germline V gene (reference sequence). The V end lost 2 bases, the J end lost 7 bases, and 18 bases lay between the germline ends. The CDR3 contains 15 residues. CDR3 sequence: CSARPTPGGLNEQFF. CDR3 coding DNA: TGCAGTGCTAGACCAACTCCAGGGGGGTTGAATGAGCAGTTCTTC.

DNA of the CDR3: TGTGCCAGCAGCTTAGCCGCTATCCCAATCCCCTATGGCTACACCTTC. Its translation: CASSLAAIPIPYGYTF. The chain uses TRBV7-9 and TRBJ1-2; no definite D call. The CDR3 loop spans 16 amino acids. CDR1 and CDR2 from the germline V gene are SEHNR and FQNEAQ (reference sequence). V lost 0 bases to trimming and J lost 4 bases, with 15 bases between them.

This chain links TRBV4-2 with TRBJ1-6, with TRBD1 matching over 7 bases. Germline trimming cut 1 base from V and 9 bases from J; bases unmatched to any gene: 12. The germline V gene encodes CDR1 LGHNA and CDR2 YNFKEQ. The CDR3 sequence is 17 residues long. DNA of the CDR3: TGTGCCAGCAGCCAAGGTCAGGACAGGACTGGGGGTTCACCCCTCCACTTT. This encodes CASSQGQDRTGGSPLHF.

V gene TRBV7-2 combines with J gene TRBJ1-1; no clear D. From germline, CDR1 is SGHTA and CDR2 FQGNSA. This CDR3 is built from 15 residues. V lost 9 bases, J lost 4 bases, and 21 bases lay in between. The CDR3 sequence is CASNLGVRGTTEAFF. In DNA form, the CDR3 reads TGTGCCAGTAACTTAGGAGTACGGGGTACCACTGAAGCTTTCTTT.

V is TRBV25-1 and J is TRBJ2-7; a weak D match, TRBD1 (5 bases). There are 14 residues in the CDR3. With 6 bases removed from V and 0 bases from J, the gap between germline ends came to 12 bases. Germline CDR1 and CDR2: MGHDK and SYGVNS. This chain's CDR3 is CASRSPDNSYEQYF. DNA for the CDR3: TGTGCCAGCAGATCACCGGACAACTCCTACGAGCAGTACTTC.

The rearrangement uses TRBV29-1 and TRBJ2-7; D is perhaps TRBD1 (5 bases). Germline CDR1 is SQVTM and CDR2 is ANQGSEA. CDR3 size: 16 residues. With 6 bases removed from V and 6 bases from J, the gap between germline ends came to 27 bases. CDR3: CSVALKPGPGQFEQYF. CDR3 nucleotides: TGCAGCGTAGCACTAAAACCGGGCCCAGGACAATTCGAGCAGTACTTC.